A single sample is the source of the 32 T cell receptor beta chains below, sequenced in a study of early T cells in non-severe SARS-CoV-2 infection. Using its own MiXCR run on the 5' RACE reads, TCRdb lists one record per CDR3 protein. This table has approximately 52,000 distinct CDR3 sequences, approximately 8% appearing once. The material sequenced was whole blood. The receptors were gathered from an adult who was a healthcare worker with PCR-confirmed SARS-CoV-2 infection or an uninfected control (not recorded which).

The chain links TRBV25-1 to TRBJ2-7; 12 bases align to TRBD2. J was trimmed by 1 base and V by 5 bases; bases with no gene match: 6. The germline V gene encodes CDR1 MGHDK and CDR2 SYGVNS. The CDR3 covers 16 residues. Written as DNA, the CDR3 is TGTGCCAGCAGTTCCGGGACTAGCGGGCTATCCTACGAGCAGTACTTC. It encodes CASSSGTSGLSYEQYF.

This clonotype was counted between two and nine times. The rearrangement uses TRBV20-1 and TRBJ2-4, with 7 bases fitting TRBD1. The CDR3 totals 15 residues. Trimming cost V 0 bases and J 6 bases; bases outside gene matches: 8. From germline, CDR1 is DFQATT and CDR2 SNEGSKA (reference sequence). The CDR3 is CSARDQGGRGNIQYF. For the CDR3, the DNA is TGCAGTGCTAGAGACCAAGGGGGCCGCGGAAACATTCAGTACTTC.

This clonotype was counted at least ten times. The chain uses TRBV4-2 and TRBJ2-7, with D hard to call. V gave up 0 bases and J gave up 2 bases, with 8 bases separating them. The germline CDR1 and CDR2 sequences are LGHNA and YNFKEQ. There are 14 residues in the CDR3. The CDR3 DNA reads as TGTGCCAGCAGCCAAGAATCGGCTCCCTACGAGCAGTACTTC. Translation: CASSQESAPYEQYF.

This clonotype was counted ten times or more. V and J are TRBV7-2 and TRBJ2-2; possible D gene TRBD2, 6 bases. The CDR3 runs 15 residues. V was clipped by 0 bases and J by 6 bases, with 11 bases between them. Germline CDR1 and CDR2: SGHTA and FQGNSA. The CDR3, as DNA: TGTGCCAGCAGCTTAGCGCGGGGCTTTGCCGGGGAGCTGTTTTTT. This translates into CASSLARGFAGELFF.

This clonotype has ten or more counts. This chain connects TRBV7-2 to TRBJ1-2; D call uncertain. This CDR3 spans 13 amino acids. Trimming took off 5 bases at V and 3 bases at J, with 10 bases between the two ends. CDR1 SGHTA and CDR2 FQGNSA come from the germline V gene. CDR3 bases: TGTGCCAGCAGCCACCAGGTTGACTATGGCTACACCTTC. Translated, it gives CASSHQVDYGYTF.

This clonotype was seen only a few times. The chain recombines TRBV13 with TRBJ1-2, with D perhaps TRBD1 (5 bases). V lost 6 bases, J lost 4 bases, and 15 bases lay in between. CDR1 and CDR2 (germline): PRHDT, FYEKMQ (reference sequence). CDR3 size: 14 residues. The chain's CDR3 is CASSYGGRGYGYTF. CDR3 DNA sequence: TGTGCCAGCAGTTACGGAGGGAGGGGCTATGGCTACACCTTC.

This clonotype was found a few times. The V gene is TRBV28, the J gene TRBJ2-7; maybe TRBD2 (6 bases). The CDR3 has 14 residues. Trimming left V 3 bases short and J 1 base short, with 10 bases between. Germline V gene data show CDR1 as MDHEN and CDR2 as SYDVKM. This chain's CDR3 is CASSFRGVSYEQYF. CDR3 coding DNA: TGTGCCAGCAGTTTTCGCGGGGTTTCCTACGAGCAGTACTTC.

This clonotype came up a few times. This chain connects TRBV5-1 to TRBJ1-2; 7 bases line up with TRBD1. Germline loops: CDR1 SGHRS, CDR2 YFSETQ. V shed 2 bases, J shed 5 bases, and the junction held 3 bases outside the gene matches. The CDR3 covers 13 residues. The CDR3 loop is CASSFDRVYGYTF. Here the CDR3 DNA reads TGCGCCAGCAGCTTCGACAGGGTATATGGCTACACCTTC.

This clonotype has more than one count but fewer than ten. J is TRBJ1-1 and V is TRBV11-2; D is unclear. V lost 3 bases and J 4 bases, leaving 6 bases between the germline ends. CDR3 length: 12 residues. Germline CDR1 reads SGHAT; CDR2 reads FQNNGV. CDR3 residues: CASSFKGTEAFF. In DNA form, the CDR3 reads TGTGCCAGCAGCTTTAAGGGCACTGAAGCTTTCTTT.

V gene TRBV28 combines with J gene TRBJ2-3, with 8 bases lining up with TRBD1. The V gene end was trimmed by 3 bases and the J gene end by 7 bases; junction bases not matched to a gene: 6. The germline V gene has CDR1 MDHEN and CDR2 SYDVKM. This CDR3 has 14 residues. CDR3 loop: CASSFQGARYTQYF. As DNA, the CDR3 is TGTGCCAGCAGTTTTCAGGGGGCGCGGTATACGCAGTATTTT. The full variable domain, rest sourced from reference TRBV28 and TRBJ2-3, is DVKVTQSSRYLVKRTGEKVFLECVQDMDHENMFWYRQDPGLGLRLIYFSYDVKMKEKGDIPEGYSVSREKKERFSLILESASTNQTSMYLCASSFQGARYTQYFGPGTRLTVL.

This clonotype was seen repeatedly, ten times or more. The gene calls are TRBV5-4 and TRBJ1-4; D gene uncertain. This CDR3 has 14 amino acids. Trimming removed 2 bases from V and 4 bases from J, with 9 bases in between. Germline V lookup: CDR1 SGHNT, CDR2 YYREEE (reference sequence). CDR3 bases: TGTGCCAGCAGCTTAGAAGGGCTTAATGAAAAACTGTTTTTT. Amino acids: CASSLEGLNEKLFF.

This clonotype was observed at least ten times. V gene TRBV20-1 combines with J gene TRBJ1-1, with D perhaps matching TRBD1 (5 bases). The V end lost 0 bases, the J end lost 1 base, and 12 bases lay between the germline ends. Germline values: CDR1 DFQATT, CDR2 SNEGSKA (reference sequence). This CDR3 is 15 amino acids long. The CDR3 reads CSAREATGRNTEAFF. The CDR3 DNA reads TGCAGTGCTAGAGAGGCTACAGGACGGAACACTGAAGCTTTCTTT.

The rearrangement uses TRBV7-9 and TRBJ2-3; D is perhaps TRBD2 (5 bases). CDR1 SEHNR and CDR2 FQNEAQ come from the germline V gene (reference sequence). This CDR3 region has 16 residues. V lost 2 bases and J 0 bases, leaving 12 bases between the germline ends. This CDR3 reads CASSLSGLASTDTQYF. CDR3 bases: TGTGCCAGCAGCTTATCCGGACTCGCTAGCACAGATACGCAGTATTTT.

This chain joins TRBV7-8 and TRBJ2-7, with D hard to call. V was trimmed by 1 base and J by 0 bases, leaving 10 bases between them. Germline V CDR1 and CDR2: SGHVS, FQNEAQ. The CDR3 loop spans 15 amino acids. The DNA of the CDR3 is TGTGCCAGCAGCTTAGACCGGGTTTCCTCCTACGAGCAGTACTTC. Translation: CASSLDRVSSYEQYF.

This clonotype was detected only a few times. This chain uses TRBV5-6 with TRBJ1-2, with a possible D match to TRBD1 (5 bases). The CDR3 covers 15 residues. Germline loops: CDR1 SGHDT, CDR2 YYEEEE. V shed 0 bases and J shed 8 bases, with 17 bases lying between them. CDR3 sequence: CASSLGWGKLDGYTF. CDR3 bases: TGTGCCAGCAGCTTGGGGTGGGGGAAATTGGACGGCTACACCTTC.

The CDR3 region has the DNA TGTGCCAGCAGTTACGCCTACGAGCAGTACTTC. Translation gives CASSYAYEQYF. The V gene is TRBV6-2 or TRBV6-3, the J gene TRBJ2-7; D remains unclear. The CDR3 is made up of 11 amino acids. V lost 2 bases, J lost 2 bases, and 1 base lay in between. Germline V CDR1 and CDR2: MNHEY, SVGEGT.

This clonotype has ten or more counts. The genes are TRBV7-9 and TRBJ1-1; a possible D gene is TRBD1 (6 bases). The CDR3 is 17 residues long. Germline lookup yields CDR1 SEHNR and CDR2 FQNEAQ (reference sequence). V was shortened by 5 bases and J by 0 bases, with 19 bases between the two germline ends. The CDR3 sequence is CASSRLGQFLMNTEAFF. CDR3 in DNA: TGTGCCAGCAGCCGTTTAGGACAGTTTTTGATGAACACTGAAGCTTTCTTT.

This clonotype was detected many times. The CDR3 coding sequence is TGTGCCAGCAGTACAGGGGATGGCTACACCTTC. Protein: CASSTGDGYTF. The rearrangement joins TRBV5-4 to TRBJ1-2, with 7 bases matching TRBD1. Trimming removed 5 bases from V and 6 bases from J; junction bases left unmatched: 1. The CDR3 sequence is 11 residues long. Germline CDR1 and CDR2: SGHNT and YYREEE (reference sequence).

V usage is TRBV5-4 and J usage is TRBJ1-2; TRBD1 agrees at 7 bases. There are 13 residues in the CDR3. Germline assignment: CDR1 SGHNT and CDR2 YYREEE (reference sequence). V gave up 4 bases and J gave up 8 bases; unmatched junction bases: 8. The CDR3 sequence: CASSPETGWGYTF. The CDR3 DNA follows: TGTGCCAGCAGCCCCGAGACAGGGTGGGGCTACACCTTC. Full variable domain (remainder filled in from reference TRBV5-4 and TRBJ1-2): ETGVTQSPTHLIKTRGQQVTLRCSSQSGHNTVSWYQQALGQGPQFIFQYYREEENGRGNFPPRFSGLQFPNYSSELNVNALELDDSALYLCASSPETGWGYTFGSGTRLTVV.

In its sample, this clonotype was seen many times. The rearrangement uses TRBV5-6 and TRBJ2-3; TRBD1 matches at 11 bases. This CDR3 has 16 residues. Germline values: CDR1 SGHDT, CDR2 YYEEEE. The V segment lost 4 bases and the J segment 0 bases; nucleotides outside the gene matches: 4. The CDR3 DNA sequence: TGTGCCAGCAGCATAGGACAGGGGGCTAGCACAGATACGCAGTATTTT. This sequence encodes CASSIGQGASTDTQYF. Full variable domain (rest looked up from reference TRBV5-6 and TRBJ2-3): DAGVTQSPTHLIKTRGQQVTLRCSPKSGHDTVSWYQQALGQGPQFIFQYYEEEERQRGNFPDRFSGHQFPNYSSELNVNALLLGDSALYLCASSIGQGASTDTQYFGPGTRLTVL.

As DNA, the CDR3 is TGTGCCACTAGGGGCTCCTTCCTCTCTGGGGCCAACGTCCTGACTTTC. This sequence encodes CATRGSFLSGANVLTF. This chain joins TRBV7-9 and TRBJ2-6; D possibly corresponds to TRBD1 (5 bases). V was pared by 10 bases and J by 0 bases, with 16 bases between. Germline V gene sequence: CDR1 SEHNR, CDR2 FQNEAQ (reference sequence). The CDR3 length is 16 residues. Together with reference TRBV7-9 and TRBJ2-6, the CDR3 gives the full variable domain: DTGVSQNPRHKITKRGQNVTFRCDPISEHNRLYWYRQTLGQGPEFLTYFQNEAQLEKSRLLSDRFSAERPKGSFSTLEIQRTEQGDSAMYLCATRGSFLSGANVLTFGAGSRLTVL.

This clonotype has just a few counts. The rearrangement joins TRBV7-9 to TRBJ2-2; 10 bases align to TRBD2. The CDR3 length is 14 residues. V lost 8 bases and J lost 5; bases outside the gene matches: 5. From germline, CDR1 is SEHNR and CDR2 FQNEAQ (reference sequence). DNA of the CDR3: TGTGCCAGCGTCCTAGCGGGGGCAACCGGGGAGCTGTTTTTT. This codes for CASVLAGATGELFF.

The gene calls are TRBV6-1 and TRBJ2-1; 10 nucleotides agree with TRBD2. The CDR3 contains 15 residues. The V gene end was trimmed by 6 bases and the J gene end by 7 bases; junction bases not matched to a gene: 9. In germline, CDR1 is MNHNS, CDR2 SASEGT. CDR3: CASRTRTSGRNEQFF. The CDR3 coding sequence is TGTGCCAGCAGAACCCGGACTAGCGGTAGGAATGAGCAGTTCTTC.

This clonotype was detected many times. The chain combines TRBV21-1 with TRBJ2-3; TRBD1 is taken as the D call from the table, unchecked against the DNA. TRBV21-1 is annotated as a pseudogene. The CDR3 is 18 amino acids. CDR3 loop: CASIPSPGQGSSADTQYF. CDR3 in DNA: TGTGCCAGCATCCCTTCACCGGGACAGGGATCTAGCGCAGATACGCAGTATTTT.

The chain carries TRBV28 and TRBJ1-2; 7 nucleotides line up with TRBD1. The trim removed 7 bases at V and 4 bases at J, leaving 15 bases unmatched. CDR3 length: 16 amino acids. Germline CDR1 MDHEN, CDR2 SYDVKM. CDR3: CASNSPDKGATYGYTF. The CDR3 DNA reads TGTGCCAGCAACTCCCCGGACAAGGGGGCGACCTATGGCTACACCTTC.

This clonotype rates as medium-sized. CDR3 amino acids: CASSLGRSTPDEQYF. The DNA for the CDR3 is TGCGCCAGCAGCTTGGGGCGGAGTACCCCCGACGAGCAGTACTTC. The chain recombines TRBV5-1 with TRBJ2-7; D remains ambiguous. V was clipped by 0 bases and J by 5 bases, with 15 bases between them. Germline CDR1 and CDR2: SGHRS and YFSETQ. This CDR3 comprises 15 residues.

This chain uses TRBV5-1 with TRBJ1-1, with 7 bases aligning to TRBD1. Germline assignment: CDR1 SGHRS and CDR2 YFSETQ. V gave up 3 bases and J gave up 5 bases; unmatched junction bases: 7. This CDR3 has 14 residues. As DNA, the CDR3 is TGCGCCAGCAGCTCCCAATTCAGGGGGACTGAAGCTTTCTTT. Translating it yields CASSSQFRGTEAFF.

This clonotype has a count of ten or more. V and J are TRBV12-3 or TRBV12-4 and TRBJ2-6; D is tentatively TRBD1 or TRBD2 (5 bases each). Trimming pared 4 bases from V and 3 bases from J, leaving 13 bases between. CDR3 size: 16 residues. The CDR3 is CASSSRGVGGANVLTF. Written as DNA, the CDR3 is TGTGCCAGCAGTTCACGAGGGGTTGGTGGGGCCAACGTCCTGACTTTC.

This clonotype was counted many times. This chain links TRBV9 with TRBJ1-5; the D is unclear. Germline V gene data show CDR1 as SGDLS and CDR2 as YYNGEE. The germline V and J ends were trimmed by 0 bases and 5 bases, with 9 bases remaining between them. The CDR3 spans 14 residues. As DNA, the CDR3 is TGTGCCAGCAGCGTAGACGGAGCACATCAGCCCCAGCATTTT. This encodes CASSVDGAHQPQHF.

The J gene is TRBJ2-5, the V gene TRBV19, with D perhaps given as TRBD1 or TRBD2 (5 bases each). The germline V and J ends were trimmed by 8 bases and 0 bases, with 13 bases remaining between them. This CDR3 contains 14 residues. The germline CDR1 and CDR2 sequences are LNHDA and SQIVND (reference sequence). For the CDR3, the DNA is TGTGCCAGTCGGGACGGATCGTACCAAGAGACCCAGTACTTC. Its protein is CASRDGSYQETQYF.

Ten or more counts support this clonotype. The J gene is TRBJ2-7, the V gene TRBV12-3 or TRBV12-4, with D perhaps TRBD1 (5 bases). The CDR3 spans 13 residues. V lost 5 bases, J lost 4 bases, and 12 bases lay in between. This CDR3 reads CASSPDSRYEQYF. The CDR3 DNA is TGTGCCAGCAGTCCCGACAGCAGGTACGAGCAGTACTTC.

This clonotype occurred a few times. The V and J genes are TRBV11-2 and TRBJ2-1; TRBD2 matches at 7 bases. With 1 base clipped from V and 2 bases from J, the junction kept 2 bases outside the gene matches. CDR3 length: 15 amino acids. Germline V gene data show CDR1 as SGHAT and CDR2 as FQNNGV. The CDR3 DNA is TGTGCCAGCAGCTTAGTGGCGGGAGCCTACAATGAGCAGTTCTTC. The encoded protein is CASSLVAGAYNEQFF.